These 14 T cell receptor beta chains were sequenced from one sample in a study of post-analysis software for immune sequencing data. Antigens of these TCRs are unknown. Unique-molecular-identifier-tagged TCR beta cDNA libraries were used. One entry per CDR3 protein, called by TCRdb with MiXCR from the PCR reads. The profile covers hundreds of thousands of distinct CDR3 sequences, with approximately 30% appearing a single time and approximately 0.6% taken by the ten largest. Findings and limits, study-wide: Included in a set of about 5 TRBV segments more frequent in patients than controls were TRBV5-6, TRBV5-1 and TRBV20-1.

Sequencing input: blood. Source of these receptors: a girl between 5 and 17 years old with multiple sclerosis.

V usage is TRBV20-1 and J usage is TRBJ2-3, with D maybe TRBD2 (6 bases). V shed 5 bases and J shed 0 bases, with 15 bases lying between them. In germline, CDR1 is DFQATT, CDR2 SNEGSKA (reference sequence). The CDR3 extends over 15 amino acids. CDR3 in amino acids: CSAENGGTSTDTQYF. In DNA form, the CDR3 reads TGCAGTGCTGAAAACGGGGGAACTAGCACAGATACGCAGTATTTT.

This chain connects TRBV11-3 to TRBJ2-1; 8 bases align to TRBD2. The CDR3 consists of 15 residues. Germline lookup yields CDR1 SGHNT and CDR2 YENEEA. V dropped 5 bases and J dropped 3; count of bases not matched to a gene: 6. For the CDR3, the DNA is TGTGCCAGCAGCCAAAGCGGGAGTTACTACAATGAGCAGTTCTTC. Translation gives CASSQSGSYYNEQFF.

V is TRBV28 and J is TRBJ2-7; D possibly corresponds to TRBD2 (5 bases). V lost 4 bases and J lost 2, with 18 bases in between. CDR3 length equals 16 residues. CDR1 is MDHEN, CDR2 SYDVKM, per germline. The chain's CDR3 is CASSSRRADGTYEQYF. DNA of the CDR3: TGTGCCAGCAGTTCCCGGAGAGCCGACGGGACCTACGAGCAGTACTTC.

The V call is TRBV19, the J call TRBJ2-1, with 12 bases identical to TRBD1. The CDR3 sequence is 16 residues long. V trimming: 5 bases; J trimming: 9 bases; junction bases outside the gene matches: 11. Germline assignment: CDR1 LNHDA and CDR2 SQIVND (reference sequence). CDR3 in DNA: TGTGCCAGTAGTTCCCCGCGGGGACAGGGGGCGAGTGAGCAGTTCTTC. It translates to CASSSPRGQGASEQFF.

CDR3 protein: CAITPDRVGYTF. Here the CDR3 DNA reads TGTGCCATCACCCCGGACAGGGTCGGCTACACCTTC. The rearrangement joins TRBV10-3 to TRBJ1-2; 8 nucleotides align to TRBD1. This CDR3 is built from 12 residues. J gave up 8 bases and V 7 bases, and 6 bases lay outside the gene matches. The V gene's germline CDR1 is ENHRY and CDR2 SYGVKD.

The gene calls are TRBV2 and TRBJ2-5; no reliable D call. The CDR3 runs 12 residues. Trimming stripped 0 bases from V and 5 bases from J, with 4 bases between. The germline V gene has CDR1 SNHLY and CDR2 FYNNEI. The CDR3 loop is CASSEAPETQYF. In nucleotides, the CDR3 is TGTGCCAGCAGTGAAGCGCCGGAGACCCAGTACTTC.

This clonotype was recorded a few times. The gene calls are TRBV28 and TRBJ2-7; D uncertain. The J call may be incorrect, as the DNA end agrees better with TRBJ2-5. The CDR3 consists of 14 residues. Germline CDR1 MDHEN, CDR2 SYDVKM. CDR3 protein: CASSSNRFQETQYF. In DNA, the CDR3 is TGTGCCAGCAGTTCAAACCGATTCCAAGAGACCCAGTACTTC.

The chain joins TRBV9 to TRBJ2-7, with TRBD2 matching over 9 bases. CDR1 SGDLS and CDR2 YYNGEE come from the germline V gene. This CDR3 has 15 residues. Unmatched junction bases numbered 5, after V lost 0 bases and J lost 4 bases. DNA of the CDR3: TGTGCCAGCAGCGTAGGTAGCGGGAGTGCTTACGAGCAGTACTTC. Translation: CASSVGSGSAYEQYF.

In its sample, this clonotype was seen a few times. CDR3: CSARKAGGAYGYTF. The CDR3 region has the DNA TGCAGTGCTAGAAAGGCAGGCGGAGCCTATGGCTACACCTTC. This sequence joins TRBV20-1 and TRBJ1-2, with D unresolved. The CDR3 is made up of 14 amino acids. Per the germline V gene, CDR1 is DFQATT and CDR2 is SNEGSKA (reference sequence). V shed 2 bases and J shed 4 bases, with 14 bases lying between them.

This clonotype was seen a handful of times. The chain links TRBV20-1 to TRBJ2-1; TRBD2 agrees at 7 bases. This CDR3 has 15 amino acids. Per the germline V gene, CDR1 is DFQATT and CDR2 is SNEGSKA (reference sequence). After removal of 0 bases from V and 5 bases from J, the junction contained 7 bases not matched to a gene. CDR3 protein: CSARDGLAVNNEQFF. The CDR3, as DNA: TGCAGTGCTAGAGATGGCCTAGCGGTAAACAATGAGCAGTTCTTC.

V is TRBV27 and J is TRBJ2-5, with D perhaps matching TRBD1 (5 bases). Germline V gene data show CDR1 as MNHEY and CDR2 as SMNVEV (reference sequence). The CDR3 length is 16 residues. V was shortened by 4 bases and J by 5 bases, with 20 bases between the two germline ends. The CDR3 is CASSSRTRPLWETQYF. As DNA, the CDR3 is TGTGCCAGCAGTTCCCGGACACGACCTTTGTGGGAGACCCAGTACTTC.

The CDR3 loop reads CASSFGSWSNEQFF. CDR3 sequence (DNA): TGTGCCAGCAGCTTCGGGAGCTGGAGCAATGAGCAGTTCTTC. V gene TRBV11-2 combines with J gene TRBJ2-1; D possibly corresponds to TRBD2 (6 bases). The CDR3 runs to 14 residues. V lost 3 bases, J lost 6 bases, and 12 bases lay in between. The germline CDR1 and CDR2 sequences are SGHAT and FQNNGV.

The rearrangement joins TRBV10-3 to TRBJ1-2; TRBD1 agrees at 8 bases. J was trimmed by 1 base and V by 3 bases; bases with no gene match: 16. CDR1 is ENHRY, CDR2 SYGVKD, per germline. The CDR3 sequence is 19 residues long. The CDR3 loop reads CAISDIPGGTGPFNYGYTF. The CDR3, as DNA: TGTGCCATCAGTGACATTCCAGGCGGGACAGGACCTTTTAACTATGGCTACACCTTC.

CDR3 bases: TGCAGTGCTAGAGATCCCGGCGGGGGGGAGGATACGCAGTATTTT. It specifies CSARDPGGGEDTQYF. The V gene is TRBV20-1, the J gene TRBJ2-3, with TRBD2 matching over 9 bases. The trim removed 0 bases at V and 6 bases at J, leaving 7 bases unmatched. The CDR3 covers 15 residues. CDR1 DFQATT and CDR2 SNEGSKA come from the germline V gene (reference sequence).